This T cell receptor (beta chain) stems from a study of blood T cell repertoires in COVID-19. Germline CDR1 reads MNHEY; CDR2 reads SVGAGI. Trimming took 5 bases from V and 4 from J, leaving 14 bases between them. The CDR3 consists of 14 residues. Clones were sequenced by immunoSEQ multiplex PCR, and TCRdb holds only the in-frame ones, with some missing. The table has just over 300,000 clones, just over 85% seen once; the top ten hold about 4.1%. In Cohort 3, a recovered donor had either two negative PCRs, clearance, or symptom resolution. Sequenced material: PBMCs or T cells enriched from blood (not recorded which). The origin of this receptor is a young man who had recovered from COVID-19. This chain connects TRBV6-5 to TRBJ1-2; D may be TRBD1 (5 bases). The CDR3 DNA reads TGTGCCAGCAGTCCAGAGGCAGGGTTCTATGGCTACACCTTC. It codes for CASSPEAGFYGYTF.